This TCR beta chain was sequenced for a study of cytomegalovirus exposure and HLA in healthy donors. Turning to the study itself: Early release data held roughly 90 million unique TCRs from HLA-typed donors. Assignment to the Caucasian-associated ancestry cluster applied to around 76% of the approximately 420 genotyped donors.

Trimming pared 3 bases from V and 2 bases from J, leaving 11 bases between. The CDR3 is 14 residues long. The germline gives CDR1 SGHTA, CDR2 FQGNSA. This clone was detected only once. Its target is unknown. General study points: Compared with the roughly 700-donor mean, an Asian-associated ancestry cluster reportedly had fewer N-insertions, according to a later analysis. Rarity marked most TCR sequences, yet some public TCRs occurred in many donors.

This PCR relied on a set of 60 Vbeta primers and 13 Jbeta primers. Repertoires were generated with immunoSEQ multiplex PCR, while TCRdb's copy carries only in-frame clones and drops some. In the table there are 100,000 to 120,000 clones, about 80% of which are singletons. The specimen was PBMCs. V is TRBV7-2 and J is TRBJ2-7, with D unclear. This clonotype was sampled from a woman between 25 and 40 years old in good health and CMV-seropositive. CDR3 sequence (DNA): TGTGCCAGCAGCTTCAGCTTTGGGCCCTACGAGCAGTACTTC. This gives the protein CASSFSFGPYEQYF.